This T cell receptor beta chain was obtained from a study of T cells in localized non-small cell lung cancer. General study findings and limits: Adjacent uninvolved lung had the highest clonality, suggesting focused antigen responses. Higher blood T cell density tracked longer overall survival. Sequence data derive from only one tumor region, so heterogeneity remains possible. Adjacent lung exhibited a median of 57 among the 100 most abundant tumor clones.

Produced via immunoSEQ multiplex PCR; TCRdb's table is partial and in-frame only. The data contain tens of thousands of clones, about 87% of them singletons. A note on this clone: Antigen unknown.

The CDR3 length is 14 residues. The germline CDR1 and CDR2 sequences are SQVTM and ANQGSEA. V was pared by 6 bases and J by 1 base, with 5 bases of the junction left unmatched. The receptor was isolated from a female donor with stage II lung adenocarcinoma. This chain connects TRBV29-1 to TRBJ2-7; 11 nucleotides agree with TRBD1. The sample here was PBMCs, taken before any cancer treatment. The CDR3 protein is CSVPGQGGSYEQYF. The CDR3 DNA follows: TGCAGCGTCCCGGGACAGGGGGGATCCTACGAGCAGTACTTC.